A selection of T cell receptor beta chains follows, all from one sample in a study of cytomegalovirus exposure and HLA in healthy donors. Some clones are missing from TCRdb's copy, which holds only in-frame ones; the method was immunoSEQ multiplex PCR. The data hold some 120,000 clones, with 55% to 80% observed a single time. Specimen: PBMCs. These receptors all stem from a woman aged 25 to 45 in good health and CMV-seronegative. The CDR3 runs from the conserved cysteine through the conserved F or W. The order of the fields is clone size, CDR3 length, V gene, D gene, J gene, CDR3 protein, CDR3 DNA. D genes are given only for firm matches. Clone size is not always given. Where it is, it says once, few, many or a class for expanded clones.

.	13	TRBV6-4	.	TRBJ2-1	CASSAQGSDEQFF	TGTGCCAGCAGTGCCCAGGGGTCAGATGAGCAGTTCTTC
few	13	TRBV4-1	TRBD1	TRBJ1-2	CASSQTGGGGYTF	TGCGCCAGCAGCCAGACAGGGGGCGGCGGCTACACCTTC
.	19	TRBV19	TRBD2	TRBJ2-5	CASSIGRQSGRAFQETQYF	TGTGCCAGTAGTATCGGGAGACAGAGCGGGAGGGCCTTCCAAGAGACCCAGTACTTC
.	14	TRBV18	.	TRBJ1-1	CASSPAGSNTEAFF	TGTGCCAGCTCACCGGCAGGCTCGAACACTGAAGCTTTCTTT
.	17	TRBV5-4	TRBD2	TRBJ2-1	CASSLGGLAGAGNEQFF	TGTGCCAGCAGCTTGGGTGGTCTAGCGGGAGCGGGAAATGAGCAGTTCTTC
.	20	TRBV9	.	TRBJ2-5	CASSVSPLYQATGTQETQYF	TGTGCCAGCAGCGTAAGTCCTCTATATCAAGCGACAGGTACCCAAGAGACCCAGTACTTC
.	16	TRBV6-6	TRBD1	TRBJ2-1	CASSYSWDRPYNEQFF	TGTGCCAGCAGTTACTCCTGGGACAGGCCTTACAATGAGCAGTTCTTC
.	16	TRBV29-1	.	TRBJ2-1	CSVERRGREIYNEQFF	TGCAGCGTTGAACGGCGGGGACGGGAGATCTACAATGAGCAGTTCTTC
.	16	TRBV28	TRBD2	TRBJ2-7	CASREGLADPHYEQYF	TGTGCCAGCAGGGAAGGACTAGCGGATCCTCACTACGAGCAGTACTTC
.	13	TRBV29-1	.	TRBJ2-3	CSVDSRSTDTQYF	TGCAGCGTTGATAGCCGGTCCACAGATACGCAGTATTTT
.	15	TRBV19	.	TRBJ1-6	CASTTGLQYNSPLHF	TGTGCCAGCACCACAGGGTTACAATATAATTCACCCCTCCACTTT
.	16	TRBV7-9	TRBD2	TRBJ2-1	CASSLARGEGLNEQFF	TGTGCCAGCAGCTTAGCACGGGGGGAGGGCCTGAATGAGCAGTTCTTC
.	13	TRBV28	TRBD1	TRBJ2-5	CASSPGTGRTQYF	TGTGCCAGCAGTCCGGGGACAGGGCGGACCCAGTACTTC
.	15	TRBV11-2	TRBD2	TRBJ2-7	CASSLTSGRTYEQYF	TGTGCCAGCAGCTTAACTAGCGGGAGAACCTACGAGCAGTACTTC
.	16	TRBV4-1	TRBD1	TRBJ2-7	CASSQAPGTDSYEQYF	TGCGCCAGCAGCCAGGCCCCCGGGACAGACTCCTACGAGCAGTACTTC
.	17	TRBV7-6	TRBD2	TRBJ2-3	CASSPTETSGSTDTQYF	TGTGCCAGCAGCCCCACTGAGACTAGCGGAAGCACAGATACGCAGTATTTT
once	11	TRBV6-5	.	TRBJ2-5	CASREFGTQYF	TGTGCCAGCCGGGAATTTGGGACCCAGTACTTC
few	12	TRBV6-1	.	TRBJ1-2	CASTGFHYGYTF	TGTGCCAGCACAGGGTTTCACTATGGCTACACCTTC
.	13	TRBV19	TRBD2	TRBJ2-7	CASSGASGNEQYF	TGTGCCAGTAGTGGAGCTAGCGGGAACGAGCAGTACTTC
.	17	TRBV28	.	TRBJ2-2	CASSPGEGWKNTGELFF	TGTGCCAGCAGTCCAGGGGAGGGGTGGAAAAACACCGGGGAGCTGTTTTTT
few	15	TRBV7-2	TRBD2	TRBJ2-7	CASSPAREGLYEQYF	TGTGCCAGCAGCCCGGCGCGGGAGGGCCTCTACGAGCAGTACTTC
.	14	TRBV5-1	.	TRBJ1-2	CASSNAGGNYGYTF	TGCGCCAGCAGCAACGCCGGGGGGAACTATGGCTACACCTTC
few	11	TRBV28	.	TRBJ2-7	CASSSAYEQYF	TGTGCCAGCAGTTCTGCCTACGAGCAGTACTTC
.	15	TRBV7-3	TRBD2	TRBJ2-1	CASSQSSGRVNEQFF	TGTGCCAGCAGCCAATCTAGCGGGAGAGTCAATGAGCAGTTCTTC
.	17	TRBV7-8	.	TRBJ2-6	CASSLEGTTAGANVLTF	TGTGCCAGCAGCTTAGAAGGGACAACCGCCGGGGCCAACGTCCTGACTTTC
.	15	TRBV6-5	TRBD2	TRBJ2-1	CASSYSGGRGNEQFF	TGTGCCAGCAGTTACTCGGGCGGGAGAGGGAATGAGCAGTTCTTC
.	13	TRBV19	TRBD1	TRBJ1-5	CASSWDRQQPQHF	TGTGCCAGTAGCTGGGACAGGCAGCAGCCCCAGCATTTT
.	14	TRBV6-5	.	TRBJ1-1	CASSYNQMNTEAFF	TGTGCCAGCAGTTACAATCAGATGAACACTGAAGCTTTCTTT
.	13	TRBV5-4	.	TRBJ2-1	CASSLDRDNEQFF	TGTGCCAGCAGCTTGGACCGAGACAATGAGCAGTTCTTC
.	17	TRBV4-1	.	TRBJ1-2	CASSQDAPRGWGRGYTF	TGCGCCAGCAGCCAAGACGCCCCCCGAGGTTGGGGGCGAGGCTACACCTTC
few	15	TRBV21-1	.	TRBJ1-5	CASNAGTGSNQPQHF	TGTGCCAGCAACGCCGGGACAGGGAGCAATCAGCCCCAGCATTTT
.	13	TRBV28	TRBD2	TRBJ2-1	CASESGRGSEQFF	TGTGCCAGCGAAAGCGGGAGGGGCAGTGAGCAGTTCTTC
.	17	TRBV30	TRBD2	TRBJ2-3	CAWSPPGLAGGADTQYF	TGTGCCTGGAGTCCACCGGGACTAGCGGGAGGGGCAGATACGCAGTATTTT
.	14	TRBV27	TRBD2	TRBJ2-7	CASSLNQWDYEQHF	TGTGCCAGCAGTTTAAACCAATGGGACTACGAGCAGCACTTC
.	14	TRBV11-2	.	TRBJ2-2	CASSLDNIAGELFF	TGTGCCAGCAGCTTAGACAACATCGCCGGGGAGCTGTTTTTT
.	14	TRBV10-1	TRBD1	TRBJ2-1	CASSGTGDHNEQFF	TGCGCCAGCAGTGGGACAGGGGACCACAATGAGCAGTTCTTC
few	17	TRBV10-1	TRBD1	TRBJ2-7	CASRCGLDRGSSYEQYF	TGCGCCAGCAGGTGTGGATTGGACAGGGGGAGCTCCTACGAGCAGTACTTC
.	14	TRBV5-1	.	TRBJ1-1	CASSPTTGNTEAFF	TGCGCCAGCAGCCCAACGACAGGGAACACTGAAGCTTTCTTT
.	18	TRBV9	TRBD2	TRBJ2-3	CASSVGGGIAGSTDTQYF	TGTGCCAGCAGCGTAGGAGGGGGGATAGCGGGATCCACAGATACGCAGTATTTT
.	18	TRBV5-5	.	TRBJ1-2	CASSSYGGRPTGYESYTF	TGTGCCAGCAGCAGTTATGGGGGCCGCCCTACGGGCTATGAGTCCTACACCTTC
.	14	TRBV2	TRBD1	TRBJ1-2	CASILDRGNDGYTF	TGTGCCAGCATCCTGGACAGGGGGAACGATGGCTACACCTTC
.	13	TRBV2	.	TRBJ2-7	CASSRRVSYEQYF	TGTGCCAGCAGTAGACGGGTCTCCTACGAGCAGTACTTC
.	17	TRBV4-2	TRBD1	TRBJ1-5	CASSPGGDRGLNQPQHF	TGTGCCAGCAGCCCAGGAGGAGACAGGGGGCTCAATCAGCCCCAGCATTTT
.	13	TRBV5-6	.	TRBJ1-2	CASSLSRAPGYTF	TGTGCCAGCAGCTTGAGCAGGGCCCCGGGCTACACCTTC
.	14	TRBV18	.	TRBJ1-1	CASSPLQGNTEAFF	TGTGCCAGCTCACCACTGCAGGGGAACACTGAAGCTTTCTTT
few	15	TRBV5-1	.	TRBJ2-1	CASSLAESSYNEQFF	TGCGCCAGCAGCTTGGCTGAGAGCTCCTACAATGAGCAGTTCTTC
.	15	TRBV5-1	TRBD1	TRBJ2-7	CASSLGTGQAYEQYF	TGCGCCAGCAGCCTAGGGACAGGGCAGGCCTACGAGCAGTACTTC
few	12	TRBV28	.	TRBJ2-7	CASSGSSYEQYF	TGTGCCAGCAGTGGGAGCTCCTACGAGCAGTACTTC